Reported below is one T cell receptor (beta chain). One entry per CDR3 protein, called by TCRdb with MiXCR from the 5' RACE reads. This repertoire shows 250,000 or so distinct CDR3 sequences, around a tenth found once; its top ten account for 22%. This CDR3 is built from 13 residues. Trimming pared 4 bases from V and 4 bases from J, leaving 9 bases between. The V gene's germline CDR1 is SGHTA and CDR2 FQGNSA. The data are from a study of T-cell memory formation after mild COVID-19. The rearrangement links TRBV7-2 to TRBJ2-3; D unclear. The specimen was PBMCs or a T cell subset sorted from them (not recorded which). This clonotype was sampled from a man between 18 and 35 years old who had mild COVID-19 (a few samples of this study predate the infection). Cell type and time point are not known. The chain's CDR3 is CASSSLGPDTQYF. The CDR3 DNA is TGTGCCAGCAGCTCCCTGGGTCCAGATACGCAGTATTTT.